These 19 T cell receptor beta chains share one sample of origin, sequenced in a study of T cell responses to AZD1222 COVID-19 vaccine. Assay used: immunoSEQ multiplex PCR; TCRdb lists only in-frame clones, some missing. Here the sample spans about 84,000 clones, roughly 89% being singletons. Here the sequenced sample was peripheral blood, taken 28 days after the second AZD1222 dose. Receptors were obtained from an adult who received the AZD1222 COVID-19 vaccine.

This chain joins TRBV6-4 and TRBJ1-1, with no clear D. The CDR3 extends over 13 amino acids. CDR1 is MRHNA, CDR2 SNTAGT, per germline. Trimming removed 2 bases from V and 6 bases from J, with 10 bases in between. The CDR3 region is CASSDRVGSEAFF. The CDR3, as DNA: TGTGCCAGCAGTGACCGAGTAGGGTCTGAAGCTTTCTTT.

V gene TRBV7-2 combines with J gene TRBJ2-5; D perhaps matches TRBD2 (7 bases). The CDR3 runs to 16 residues. V lost 2 bases and J lost 5, with 18 bases in between. Germline CDR1 and CDR2: SGHTA and FQGNSA. The CDR3 here is CASSLKDWGGRETQYF. The CDR3 nucleotides read TGTGCCAGCAGCTTAAAGGACTGGGGGGGCCGGGAGACCCAGTACTTC.

The rearrangement joins TRBV7-2 to TRBJ1-6; 10 bases align to TRBD1. This CDR3 contains 15 residues. Germline V lookup: CDR1 SGHTA, CDR2 FQGNSA. V shed 5 bases, J shed 6 bases, and the junction held 4 bases outside the gene matches. CDR3 in amino acids: CASSRTGGSNSPLHF. The CDR3 DNA follows: TGTGCCAGCAGCCGGACAGGGGGATCTAATTCACCCCTCCACTTT.

This chain connects TRBV7-3 to TRBJ2-1; TRBD1 might be the D (5 bases). The CDR3 is 14 residues long. The germline gives CDR1 SGHTA, CDR2 FQGTGA. Trimming left V 5 bases short and J 2 bases short, with 10 bases between. The CDR3 sequence: CASSRDRAYNEQFF. CDR3 in DNA: TGTGCCAGCAGCCGCGACAGAGCCTACAATGAGCAGTTCTTC.

This rearrangement joins TRBV28 to TRBJ1-3; D is perhaps TRBD1 (6 bases). The CDR3 is 14 residues long. Between the trimmed V and J ends, which lost 5 bases and 2 bases, there was a span of 10 bases. Per the germline V gene, CDR1 is MDHEN and CDR2 is SYDVKM. For the CDR3, the DNA is TGTGCCAGCAGTCTGGGGGCTCCTGGAAACACCATATATTTT. Translation: CASSLGAPGNTIYF.

As concerns this clone: The same CDR3 can be traced to other DNA sequences in this sample. The chain's CDR3 is CASSYSRGGTEAFF. CDR3 DNA sequence: TGTGCCAGCAGTTACTCCAGGGGTGGAACTGAAGCTTTCTTT. This chain uses TRBV6-5 with TRBJ1-1, with a possible D match to TRBD1 (6 bases). This CDR3 is 14 amino acids long. V lost 0 bases and J 5 bases, leaving 10 bases between the germline ends. Germline assignment: CDR1 MNHEY and CDR2 SVGAGI.

The chain has TRBV7-9 and TRBJ2-1, with no clear D. The CDR3 runs 17 residues. Trimming took 2 bases from V and 2 from J, leaving 16 bases between them. The germline V gene encodes CDR1 SEHNR and CDR2 FQNEAQ (reference sequence). The CDR3 is CASSLISDGRPYNEQFF. The CDR3 nucleotides read TGTGCCAGCAGCTTAATCTCGGACGGCAGGCCCTACAATGAGCAGTTCTTC.

This chain links TRBV2 with TRBJ1-2; no clear D gene. The CDR3 consists of 16 residues. CDR1 and CDR2 (germline): SNHLY, FYNNEI. CDR3 sequence: CATPLVTGGSRYGYTF. The CDR3 DNA is TGTGCGACACCCCTGGTGACGGGTGGAAGTCGCTATGGCTACACCTTC.

The CDR3 DNA follows: TGTGCCAGCAGCTTATTTGGGACCTCGACGCGAACTTTCTTT. As protein: CASSLFGTSTRTFF. The chain links TRBV7-3 to TRBJ1-1, with TRBD1 as a possible D gene (5 bases). This CDR3 spans 14 amino acids. Trimming cost V 2 bases and J 12 bases, with 19 bases left between them. From germline, CDR1 is SGHTA and CDR2 FQGTGA.

This sequence joins TRBV7-3 and TRBJ2-1; possibly TRBD1 or TRBD2 for D (6 bases each). V lost 5 bases to trimming and J lost 2 bases, with 13 bases between them. The CDR3 has 15 residues. The germline V gene has CDR1 SGHTA and CDR2 FQGTGA. This CDR3 reads CASSLGGLAYNEQFF. In DNA form, the CDR3 reads TGTGCCAGCAGCCTCGGGGGCCTTGCCTACAATGAGCAGTTCTTC.

The chain joins TRBV28 to TRBJ2-7; D is perhaps TRBD2 (5 bases). V was pared by 5 bases and J by 2 bases, with 13 bases between. CDR3 length: 14 amino acids. Looked up from germline, CDR1 is MDHEN and CDR2 is SYDVKM. The CDR3 DNA is TGTGCCAGCAGTCCGACCGGGATCACCTACGAGCAGTACTTC. Encoded protein: CASSPTGITYEQYF.

The chain recombines TRBV6-5 with TRBJ1-6, with D possibly matching TRBD1 (5 bases). In germline, CDR1 is MNHEY, CDR2 SVGAGI. Between the trimmed V and J ends, which lost 4 bases and 7 bases, there was a span of 11 bases. This CDR3 region has 14 residues. The CDR3 loop reads CASSLTRDNSPLHF. The DNA of the CDR3 is TGTGCCAGCAGTTTAACACGGGACAATTCACCCCTCCACTTT.

The V call is TRBV7-2, the J call TRBJ2-6, with 8 bases that match TRBD1. The J segment lost 2 bases and the V segment lost 3 bases, leaving 12 bases of the junction unmatched. This CDR3 is built from 19 residues. Germline values: CDR1 SGHTA, CDR2 FQGNSA. The CDR3, as DNA: TGTGCCAGCAGCTTTCGTTTCTTGGACAGGGTCGCTGGGGCCAACGTCCTGACTTTC. Its translation is CASSFRFLDRVAGANVLTF.

This chain connects TRBV27 to TRBJ2-3; D possibly corresponds to TRBD2 (7 bases). The CDR3 is made up of 13 amino acids. The germline V and J ends were trimmed by 6 bases and 3 bases, with 10 bases remaining between them. The V gene's germline CDR1 is MNHEY and CDR2 SMNVEV (reference sequence). CDR3 DNA sequence: TGTGCCAGCAGGCGGGGGCGGACAGATACGCAGTATTTT. This sequence encodes CASRRGRTDTQYF.

The chain employs TRBV5-1 and TRBJ2-5; D unclear. V was cut by 0 bases and J by 5 bases, with 11 bases left in between. Germline V gene data show CDR1 as SGHRS and CDR2 as YFSETQ. The CDR3 runs to 14 residues. The CDR3 here is CASSLEFRMETQYF. DNA of the CDR3: TGCGCCAGCAGCTTGGAATTCAGAATGGAGACCCAGTACTTC.

The chain recombines TRBV11-2 with TRBJ2-3; D possibly uses TRBD1 or TRBD2 (6 bases each). The CDR3 consists of 15 residues. Deletions cut 2 bases from V and 2 bases from J, with 11 bases between. Germline V lookup: CDR1 SGHAT, CDR2 FQNNGV. For the CDR3, the DNA is TGTGCCAGCAGCTTAACGGGGGCCGCCACAGATACGCAGTATTTT. This sequence encodes CASSLTGAATDTQYF.

This sequence joins TRBV15 and TRBJ1-2; D unresolved. The length of the CDR3 is 13 residues. The germline V and J ends were trimmed by 3 bases and 6 bases, with 11 bases remaining between them. CDR1 LNHNV and CDR2 YYDKDF come from the germline V gene (reference sequence). CDR3 nucleotides: TGTGCCACCAGCAGCCCGGGTGAGAATGGCTACACCTTC. This codes for CATSSPGENGYTF.

This clone came up a few times. The chain joins TRBV28 to TRBJ1-2, with 9 nucleotides matching TRBD1. From germline, CDR1 is MDHEN and CDR2 SYDVKM. Germline trimming cut 7 bases from V and 3 bases from J; bases unmatched to any gene: 3. CDR3 size: 13 residues. The CDR3: CASTTGGDYGYTF. The DNA for the CDR3 is TGTGCCAGCACCACAGGGGGCGACTATGGCTACACCTTC.

The V call is TRBV28, the J call TRBJ2-2; possibly TRBD2 for D (7 bases). The V gene's germline CDR1 is MDHEN and CDR2 SYDVKM. The CDR3 is 15 residues long. V dropped 3 bases and J dropped 6 bases, with 14 bases sitting between them. CDR3 residues: CASSFLSGGPGELFF. The CDR3 DNA follows: TGTGCCAGCAGTTTTTTATCGGGGGGCCCCGGGGAGCTGTTTTTT.